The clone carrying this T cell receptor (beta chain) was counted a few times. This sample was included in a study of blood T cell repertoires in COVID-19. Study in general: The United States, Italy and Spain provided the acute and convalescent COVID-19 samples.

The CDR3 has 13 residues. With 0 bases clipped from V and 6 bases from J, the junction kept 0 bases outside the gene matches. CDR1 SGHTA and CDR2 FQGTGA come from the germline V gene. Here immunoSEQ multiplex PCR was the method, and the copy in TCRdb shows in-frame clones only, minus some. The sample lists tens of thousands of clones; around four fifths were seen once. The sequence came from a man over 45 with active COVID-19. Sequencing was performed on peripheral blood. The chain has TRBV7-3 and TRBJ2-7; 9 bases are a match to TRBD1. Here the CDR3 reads CASSLTDRGEQYF. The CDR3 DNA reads TGTGCCAGCAGCTTAACGGACAGGGGCGAGCAGTACTTC.